One and the same sample provided the 23 T cell receptor beta chains below, sequenced in a study of blood T cell repertoires in COVID-19. Produced via immunoSEQ multiplex PCR; TCRdb's table is partial and in-frame only. The table records around 290,000 clones, around 87% of them present only once. Sequenced input: peripheral blood. The receptors were gathered from a woman aged 50 to 60 who had recovered from COVID-19.

The chain carries TRBV30 and TRBJ1-2, with a tentative D call TRBD1 (5 bases). Per the germline V gene, CDR1 is GTSNPN and CDR2 is SVGIG (reference sequence). The ends were cut back, 5 bases at V and 3 bases at J, with 10 bases in the middle. The CDR3 contains 12 residues. The CDR3 is CAWAGSDYGYTF. In DNA form, the CDR3 reads TGTGCCTGGGCAGGGTCGGACTATGGCTACACCTTC.

V usage is TRBV19 and J usage is TRBJ1-5, with D perhaps TRBD1 (5 bases). Per the germline V gene, CDR1 is LNHDA and CDR2 is SQIVND (reference sequence). The CDR3 totals 15 residues. The V end was cut by 4 bases, the J end by 5 bases, with 15 bases between. The chain's CDR3 is CASSSVHRGHQPQHF. The CDR3 DNA reads as TGTGCCAGTAGTAGCGTTCATAGGGGCCATCAGCCCCAGCATTTT.

CDR3 protein: CASSLLQGENSPLHF. The DNA for the CDR3 is TGTGCCAGCAGTTTACTCCAGGGGGAAAATTCACCCCTCCACTTT. V is TRBV28 and J is TRBJ1-6, with 7 bases lining up with TRBD1. The CDR3 runs 15 residues. The trim removed 2 bases at V and 7 bases at J, leaving 5 bases unmatched. Germline assignment: CDR1 MDHEN and CDR2 SYDVKM.

This clone was seen a few times. V and J are TRBV24-1 and TRBJ1-5; D may be TRBD1 (5 bases). Between the trimmed V and J ends, which lost 3 bases and 3 bases, there was a span of 11 bases. Looked up from germline, CDR1 is KGHDR and CDR2 is SFDVKD. The CDR3 is made up of 15 amino acids. CDR3 coding DNA: TGTGCCACCAGTGATCCGCAGGGAAACAATCAGCCCCAGCATTTT. This codes for CATSDPQGNNQPQHF.

The chain joins TRBV2 to TRBJ1-5; TRBD1 matches 10 bases. This CDR3 is built from 16 residues. Trimming took 3 bases from V and 9 from J; bases not matched to a gene: 11. Looked up from germline, CDR1 is SNHLY and CDR2 is FYNNEI. For the CDR3, the DNA is TGTGCCAGCAGTGACGGGGACAGGGGACCACTTTGGCCCCAGCATTTT. Protein: CASSDGDRGPLWPQHF.

The rearrangement uses TRBV19 and TRBJ1-2; 7 bases are shared with TRBD1. The germline V gene has CDR1 LNHDA and CDR2 SQIVND (reference sequence). The CDR3 covers 14 residues. V lost 4 bases and J lost 5; bases outside the gene matches: 7. The CDR3 loop reads CASSKGQAAYGYTF. Written as DNA, the CDR3 is TGTGCCAGTAGTAAAGGACAGGCCGCGTATGGCTACACCTTC.

The gene calls are TRBV29-1 and TRBJ2-7, with 9 bases aligning to TRBD2. The V and J ends lost 4 bases and 3 bases, in that order; junction bases with no gene match: 7. Germline CDR1 SQVTM, CDR2 ANQGSEA. The CDR3 runs to 14 residues. As DNA, the CDR3 is TGCAGCGTTGGCCATAGCGGGAGTAACTACGAGCAGTACTTC. Translating it yields CSVGHSGSNYEQYF.

The chain links TRBV20-1 to TRBJ1-1; no reliable D call. The V end was cut by 3 bases, the J end by 11 bases, with 13 bases between. Germline V lookup: CDR1 DFQATT, CDR2 SNEGSKA (reference sequence). The CDR3 has 11 residues. As DNA, the CDR3 is TGCAGTGCTAGTATTTCGAGGGAGGCTTTCTTT. Amino acid sequence: CSASISREAFF.

A single count supports this clone. The J gene is TRBJ1-5, the V gene TRBV6-2 or TRBV6-3; 9 bases align to TRBD1. The CDR3 runs 16 residues. J lost 5 bases, V lost 2 bases, and 7 bases had no gene match. Germline V lookup: CDR1 MNHEY, CDR2 SVGEGT. This chain's CDR3 is CASSYPLGQGYQPQHF. Here the CDR3 DNA reads TGTGCCAGCAGTTACCCATTGGGACAGGGTTATCAGCCCCAGCATTTT.

The V and J genes are TRBV6-4 and TRBJ2-1; perhaps TRBD2 as D (6 bases). This CDR3 contains 16 residues. From germline, CDR1 is MRHNA and CDR2 SNTAGT. The germline V and J ends were trimmed by 5 bases and 2 bases, with 16 bases remaining between them. The CDR3 nucleotides are TGTGCCAGCAGTCGACTAGTTGCTGCTCCCTACAATGAGCAGTTCTTC. Translation gives CASSRLVAAPYNEQFF.

The chain employs TRBV3-1 (or the pseudogene TRBV3-2) and TRBJ2-5, with TRBD2 identical over 8 bases. With 5 bases clipped from V and 3 bases from J, the junction kept 2 bases outside the gene matches. The CDR3 covers 13 residues. From germline, CDR1 is LGHDT and CDR2 YNNKEL (reference sequence). The CDR3 DNA sequence: TGTGCCAGCAGCTGGCGGGGGGAAGAGACCCAGTACTTC. Amino acids: CASSWRGEETQYF.

The CDR3, as DNA: TGTGCCTGGGGACTCCCGAATGAAAAACTGTTTTTT. Residues: CAWGLPNEKLFF. This chain links TRBV30 with TRBJ1-4; D is uncertain. The CDR3 sequence is 12 residues long. The V and J ends lost 5 bases and 5 bases respectively, with 9 bases between them. The germline V gene has CDR1 GTSNPN and CDR2 SVGIG (reference sequence). The entire variable domain, with the rest obtained from reference TRBV30 and TRBJ1-4, is as follows: SQTIHQWPATLVQPVGSPLSLECTVEGTSNPNLYWYRQAAGRGLQLLFYSVGIGQISSEVPQNLSASRPQDRQFILSSKKLLLSDSGFYLCAWGLPNEKLFFGSGTQLSVL.

The CDR3 loop reads CAWSSSLQGQYF. CDR3 DNA: TGTGCCTGGAGTTCTTCTCTCCAGGGGCAGTACTTC. The chain couples TRBV30 to TRBJ2-7, with D possibly being TRBD1 (5 bases). CDR3 size: 12 residues. The V gene's germline CDR1 is GTSNPN and CDR2 SVGIG (reference sequence). Trimming pared 2 bases from V and 9 bases from J, leaving 14 bases between.

The CDR3 here is CASSLDRSNGYTF. The CDR3 nucleotides are TGTGCCAGCAGTTTAGACAGGTCCAATGGCTACACCTTC. The chain has TRBV6-5 and TRBJ1-2; D may be TRBD1 (6 bases). The CDR3 has 13 residues. Between the trimmed V and J ends, which lost 4 bases and 6 bases, there was a span of 12 bases. Per germline, CDR1 MNHEY and CDR2 SVGAGI.

V is TRBV6-5 and J is TRBJ2-3; tentative D call: TRBD2 (6 bases). CDR3 length equals 13 residues. V was cut by 6 bases and J by 1 base, with 8 bases left in between. The germline V gene has CDR1 MNHEY and CDR2 SVGAGI. The CDR3 coding sequence is TGTGCCAGCAGGGTAGCGGGCACAGATACGCAGTATTTT. Its translation is CASRVAGTDTQYF.

The J gene is TRBJ1-1, the V gene TRBV6-4; no clear D gene. Germline values: CDR1 MRHNA, CDR2 SNTAGT. V lost 0 bases and J lost 4, with 15 bases in between. This CDR3 has 16 residues. For the CDR3, the DNA is TGTGCCAGCAGTGACTCGTTACTGCGGTCCGGCACTGAAGCTTTCTTT. This gives the protein CASSDSLLRSGTEAFF.

This clone was found once. The chain is built from TRBV5-1 and TRBJ2-3; a possible D gene is TRBD1 (5 bases). This CDR3 region has 14 residues. V lost 10 bases and J lost 0, with 15 bases in between. Looked up from germline, CDR1 is SGHRS and CDR2 is YFSETQ. The CDR3 DNA sequence: TGCGCCTCATCTCGGGCAGGGAGCACAGATACGCAGTATTTT. It translates to CASSRAGSTDTQYF.

The chain recombines TRBV24-1 with TRBJ2-3, with 8 bases identical to TRBD1. Trimming removed 12 bases from V and 2 bases from J; junction bases left unmatched: 6. From germline, CDR1 is KGHDR and CDR2 SFDVKD. This CDR3 has 13 amino acids. The CDR3 DNA sequence: TGTGCCGTGGGACAGGATGTCACAGATACGCAGTATTTT. Translating it yields CAVGQDVTDTQYF.

The V gene is TRBV14, the J gene TRBJ1-1; the D gene is possibly TRBD1 (6 bases). Looked up from germline, CDR1 is SGHDN and CDR2 is FVKESK. CDR3 length: 17 residues. V was shortened by 0 bases and J by 5 bases, with 19 bases between the two germline ends. The CDR3 bases are TGTGCCAGCAGCCAAGATCGTCGGCGGGGGCGGAGGACTGAAGCTTTCTTT. This codes for CASSQDRRRGRRTEAFF.

The V call is TRBV6-5, the J call TRBJ2-1; D is possibly TRBD1 (5 bases). This CDR3 comprises 14 residues. V lost 7 bases and J 3 bases, leaving 13 bases between the germline ends. Germline assignment: CDR1 MNHEY and CDR2 SVGAGI. The CDR3 DNA is TGTGCCAGCACGGCTACAGGTAACTACAATGAGCAGTTCTTC. Protein: CASTATGNYNEQFF.

This chain joins TRBV6-2 or TRBV6-3 and TRBJ1-3; a possible D gene is TRBD1 (6 bases). Germline assignment: CDR1 MNHEY and CDR2 SVGEGT. V lost 5 bases, J lost 8 bases, and 22 bases lay in between. The CDR3 runs to 16 residues. DNA of the CDR3: TGTGCCAGCAGTCGGATAACAGGGAACGATGCATACACCATATATTTT. This encodes CASSRITGNDAYTIYF.

This chain uses TRBV28 with TRBJ1-3; no definite D call. The germline gives CDR1 MDHEN, CDR2 SYDVKM. V was trimmed by 6 bases and J by 1 base, leaving 7 bases between them. This CDR3 region has 13 residues. The CDR3, as DNA: TGTGCCAGCAGCCCCAGGTCTGGAAACACCATATATTTT. Its protein product is CASSPRSGNTIYF. The whole variable domain, remainder taken from reference TRBV28 and TRBJ1-3, is DVKVTQSSRYLVKRTGEKVFLECVQDMDHENMFWYRQDPGLGLRLIYFSYDVKMKEKGDIPEGYSVSREKKERFSLILESASTNQTSMYLCASSPRSGNTIYFGEGSWLTVV.

This chain joins TRBV3-1 (or the pseudogene TRBV3-2) and TRBJ1-4; D remains ambiguous. Per the germline V gene, CDR1 is LGHDT and CDR2 is YNNKEL (reference sequence). This CDR3 is built from 14 residues. V was shortened by 0 bases and J by 7 bases, with 9 bases between the two germline ends. The CDR3 sequence is CASSQEPGSEKLFF. The DNA of the CDR3 is TGTGCCAGCAGCCAAGAGCCGGGGAGTGAAAAACTGTTTTTT.